This TCR beta chain was profiled in a study of blood T cells in healthy people across ages. Broader study findings: When set beside aged donors, long-lived donors presented more naive CD4+ cells and higher diversity.

Germline V CDR1 and CDR2: MNHNY, SVGAGI (reference sequence). CDR3 length: 14 amino acids. With 6 bases removed from V and 5 bases from J, the gap between germline ends came to 16 bases. In the case of this clonotype: As yet, its antigen is unknown.

The second PCR ran roughly 6 to 11 cycles with a sample-barcoded 5' primer and J-beta primers. Using its own MiXCR run on the 5' RACE reads, TCRdb lists one record per CDR3 protein. Of 1.5 million to 2 million distinct CDR3 sequences in the sample, roughly 49% are singletons; the top ten hold 2% to 2.5%. This TCR came from a woman aged 40 to 55 in good health. The chain is built from TRBV6-6 and TRBJ1-1; possible D gene TRBD1, 5 bases. The sample was blood. CDR3 sequence: CASSRSTGGTEAFF. CDR3 DNA: TGTGCCAGCAGCCGGAGTACGGGGGGGACTGAAGCTTTCTTT.